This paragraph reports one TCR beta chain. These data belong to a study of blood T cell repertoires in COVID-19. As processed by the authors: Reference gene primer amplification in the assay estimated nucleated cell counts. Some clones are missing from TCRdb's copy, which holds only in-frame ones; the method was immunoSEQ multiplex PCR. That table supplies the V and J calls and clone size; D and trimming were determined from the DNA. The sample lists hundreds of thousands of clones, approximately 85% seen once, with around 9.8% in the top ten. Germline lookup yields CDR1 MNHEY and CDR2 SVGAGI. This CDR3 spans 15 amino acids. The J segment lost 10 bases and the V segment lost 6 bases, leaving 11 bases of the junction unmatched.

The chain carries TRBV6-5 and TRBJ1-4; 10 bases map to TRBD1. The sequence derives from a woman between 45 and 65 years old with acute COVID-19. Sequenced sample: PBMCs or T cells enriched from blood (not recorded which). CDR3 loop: CASSDRGPRLGKLFF. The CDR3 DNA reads TGTGCCAGCAGCGACAGGGGGCCACGTCTCGGAAAACTGTTTTTT.